The next 5 T cell receptor beta chains were all read from a single sample in a study of patients and donors after allogeneic stem cell transplantation. TCRdb itself ran the RT-PCR reads through MiXCR, one entry per CDR3 protein. The table includes about 25,000 distinct CDR3 sequences, about 8% detected once. Sequenced: blood, either unsorted or a sorted T cell fraction (not recorded which). The receptors here all came from a human donor who was either an allogeneic HSCT recipient or a stem cell or donor lymphocyte infusion donor (not recorded which). It is not recorded whose cells these are; they may come from a transplant donor.

The chain links TRBV4-2 to TRBJ2-1; 8 nucleotides line up with TRBD2. This CDR3 is 14 amino acids long. Germline CDR1 LGHNA, CDR2 YNFKEQ. The ends lost 4 bases at V and 7 bases at J; junction bases unmatched: 6. In nucleotides, the CDR3 is TGTGCCAGCAGCCTCGGGGGGGCCGAGAATGAGCAGTTCTTC. Protein product: CASSLGGAENEQFF.

This clonotype appeared many times. The chain employs TRBV12-3 or TRBV12-4 and TRBJ1-2, with D possibly matching TRBD1 (6 bases). There are 15 residues in the CDR3. The V end was cut by 6 bases, the J end by 6 bases, with 20 bases between. The CDR3 region is CASSGLRGGADGYTF. CDR3 DNA sequence: TGTGCCAGCAGCGGCCTCCGAGGGGGGGCTGATGGCTACACCTTC.

The sample holds many counts of this clonotype. This chain uses TRBV9 with TRBJ2-1; the match to TRBD2 covers 10 bases. V was pared by 0 bases and J by 6 bases, with 12 bases of the junction left unmatched. Germline CDR1 SGDLS, CDR2 YYNGEE. The CDR3 covers 18 residues. For the CDR3, the DNA is TGTGCCAGCAGCGTAGATTTAGGACTAGCGGAGAGACTCAATGAGCAGTTCTTC. It specifies CASSVDLGLAERLNEQFF.

This clonotype was seen at least ten times. The J gene is TRBJ2-1, the V gene TRBV29-1; 8 bases map to TRBD2. The germline V gene has CDR1 SQVTM and CDR2 ANQGSEA. The CDR3 is 13 residues long. The V gene end was trimmed by 3 bases and the J gene end by 9 bases; junction bases not matched to a gene: 7. The CDR3 nucleotides are TGCAGCGTTGAGAAACCGGGAGGGGGTGAGCAGTTCTTC. As protein: CSVEKPGGGEQFF.

This clonotype was seen more than once but under ten times. The chain carries TRBV24-1 and TRBJ2-1, with D perhaps matching TRBD1 or TRBD2 (5 bases each). The length of the CDR3 is 13 residues. V lost 3 bases and J 10 bases, leaving 12 bases between the germline ends. CDR1 is KGHDR and CDR2 is SFDVKD in the germline V gene. For the CDR3, the DNA is TGTGCCACCAGTGATGCCTGGGACGTCGAGCAGTTCTTC. Its translation: CATSDAWDVEQFF.